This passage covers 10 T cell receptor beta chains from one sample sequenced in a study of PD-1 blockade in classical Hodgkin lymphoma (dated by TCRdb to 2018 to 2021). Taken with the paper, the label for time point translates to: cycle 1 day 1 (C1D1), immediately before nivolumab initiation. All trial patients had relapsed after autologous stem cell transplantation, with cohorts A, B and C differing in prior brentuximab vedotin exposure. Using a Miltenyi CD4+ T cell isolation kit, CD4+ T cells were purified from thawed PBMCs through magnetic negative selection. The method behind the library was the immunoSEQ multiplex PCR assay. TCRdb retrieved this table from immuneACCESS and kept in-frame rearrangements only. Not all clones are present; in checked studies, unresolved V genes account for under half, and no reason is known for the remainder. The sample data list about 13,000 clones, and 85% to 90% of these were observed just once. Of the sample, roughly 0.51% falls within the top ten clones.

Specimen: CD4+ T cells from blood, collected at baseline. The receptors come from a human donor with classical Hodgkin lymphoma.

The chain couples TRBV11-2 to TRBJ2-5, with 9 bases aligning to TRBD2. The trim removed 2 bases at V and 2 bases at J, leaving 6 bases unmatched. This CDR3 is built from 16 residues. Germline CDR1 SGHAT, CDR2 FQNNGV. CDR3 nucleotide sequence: TGTGCCAGCAGCTTATGGCTAGCGGGGAATCAAGAGACCCAGTACTTC. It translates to CASSLWLAGNQETQYF. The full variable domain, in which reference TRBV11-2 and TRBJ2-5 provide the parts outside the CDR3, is EAGVAQSPRYKIIEKRQSVAFWCNPISGHATLYWYQQILGQGPKLLIQFQNNGVVDDSQLPKDRFSAERLKGVDSTLKIQPAKLEDSAVYLCASSLWLAGNQETQYFGPGTRLLVL.

The CDR3 here is CASYSPGTASSNSPLHF. Here the CDR3 DNA reads TGTGCCAGCTACTCCCCCGGGACAGCTTCTTCTAATTCACCCCTCCACTTT. The chain carries TRBV28 and TRBJ1-6; 7 positions match TRBD1. The V segment lost 8 bases and the J segment 6 bases; nucleotides outside the gene matches: 16. This CDR3 comprises 17 residues. CDR1 and CDR2 (germline): MDHEN, SYDVKM.

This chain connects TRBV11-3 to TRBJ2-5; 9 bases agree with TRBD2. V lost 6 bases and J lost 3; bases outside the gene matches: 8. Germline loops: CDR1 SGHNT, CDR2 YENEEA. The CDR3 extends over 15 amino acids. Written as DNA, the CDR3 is TGTGCCAGCAGACCGTTTAGCGGGGGCGAAGAGACCCAGTACTTC. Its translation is CASRPFSGGEETQYF. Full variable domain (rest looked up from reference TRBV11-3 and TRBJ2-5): EAGVVQSPRYKIIEKKQPVAFWCNPISGHNTLYWYLQNLGQGPELLIRYENEEAVDDSQLPKDRFSAERLKGVDSTLKIQPAELGDSAVYLCASRPFSGGEETQYFGPGTRLLVL.

CDR3 nucleotides: TGTGCCATCTCAGCGGGCTACGAGCAGTACTTC. Its protein product is CAISAGYEQYF. The chain couples TRBV10-3 to TRBJ2-7; tentatively, D is TRBD2 (6 bases). CDR1 and CDR2 from the germline V gene are ENHRY and SYGVKD. The CDR3 consists of 11 residues. V was pared by 8 bases and J by 3 bases, with 8 bases between.

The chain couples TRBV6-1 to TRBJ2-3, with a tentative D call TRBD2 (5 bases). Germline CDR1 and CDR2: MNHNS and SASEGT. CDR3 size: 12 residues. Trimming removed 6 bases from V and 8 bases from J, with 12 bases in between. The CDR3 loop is CASRPTSGTQYF. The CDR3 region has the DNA TGTGCCAGCAGACCTACTAGTGGTACGCAGTATTTT.

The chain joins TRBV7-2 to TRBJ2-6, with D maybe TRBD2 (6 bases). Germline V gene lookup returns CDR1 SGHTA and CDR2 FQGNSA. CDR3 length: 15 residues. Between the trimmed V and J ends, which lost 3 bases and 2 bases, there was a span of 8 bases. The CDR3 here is CASSFGGTGANVLTF. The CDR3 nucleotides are TGTGCCAGCAGCTTTGGGGGGACTGGGGCCAACGTCCTGACTTTC.

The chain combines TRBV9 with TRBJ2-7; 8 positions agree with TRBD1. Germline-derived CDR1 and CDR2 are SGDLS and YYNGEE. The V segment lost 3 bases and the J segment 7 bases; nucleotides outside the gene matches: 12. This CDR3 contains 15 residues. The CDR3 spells CASSASGGPPGEQYF. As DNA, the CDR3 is TGTGCCAGCAGCGCGTCAGGGGGCCCCCCCGGGGAGCAGTACTTC.

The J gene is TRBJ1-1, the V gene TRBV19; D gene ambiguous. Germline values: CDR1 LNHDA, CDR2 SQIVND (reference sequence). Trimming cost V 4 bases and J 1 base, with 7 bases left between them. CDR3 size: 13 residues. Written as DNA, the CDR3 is TGTGCCAGTAGTAGGACGGGGAACACTGAAGCTTTCTTT. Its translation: CASSRTGNTEAFF.

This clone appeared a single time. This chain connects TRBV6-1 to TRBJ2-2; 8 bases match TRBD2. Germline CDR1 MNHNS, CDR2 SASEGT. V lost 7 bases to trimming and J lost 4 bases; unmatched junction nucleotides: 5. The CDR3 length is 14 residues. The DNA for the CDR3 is TGTGCCAGCACGGGACTAGTGGGCACCGGGGAGCTGTTTTTT. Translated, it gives CASTGLVGTGELFF.

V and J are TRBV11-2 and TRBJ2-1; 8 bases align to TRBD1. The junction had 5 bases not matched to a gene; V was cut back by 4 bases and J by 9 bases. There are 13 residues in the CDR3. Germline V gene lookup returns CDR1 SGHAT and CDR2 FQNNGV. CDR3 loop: CASSSQGGGEQFF. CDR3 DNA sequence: TGTGCCAGCAGCTCACAGGGGGGCGGTGAGCAGTTCTTC.